This is a list of T cell receptor beta chains from one sample in a study of shared clonotypes between healthy human individuals. TCRdb's copy holds only in-frame clones and misses some; the assay was immunoSEQ multiplex PCR. The sample lists about 2.3 million clones, 90% to 95% seen once, with under 0.45% in the top ten. Specimen: naive CD4+ T cells from PBMCs. The receptors were gathered from a man between 18 and 29 years old in good health. Some clones in this sample may be carry-over from other donors' samples. CDR3s include the opening cysteine and the closing phenylalanine or tryptophan. D genes are given only for firm matches. Expanded clones are given a class, and other clones once, few, many or no size at all.

V gene	D gene	J gene	clone size	CDR3 protein	CDR3 DNA
TRBV7-2	TRBD1	TRBJ2-7	-	CASSLGQGAGEQYF	TGTGCCAGCAGCTTAGGGCAGGGGGCGGGCGAGCAGTACTTC
TRBV27	-	TRBJ2-2	once	CAATEGQTGELFF	TGTGCCGCGACGGAGGGCCAAACCGGGGAGCTGTTTTTT
TRBV28	TRBD2	TRBJ2-3	once	CASRIAGGRTDTQYF	TGTGCCAGCAGAATAGCGGGAGGGCGCACAGATACGCAGTATTTT
TRBV7-9	-	TRBJ1-2	-	CASSSGLSYPYGYTF	TGTGCCAGCAGCTCGGGTTTGAGCTACCCATATGGCTACACCTTC
TRBV19	TRBD2	TRBJ2-3	-	CASSIVALGTGGTDTQYF	TGTGCCAGTAGTATAGTGGCCCTCGGGACGGGAGGAACAGATACGCAGTATTTT
TRBV29-1	-	TRBJ1-1	few	CSVFRNTEAFF	TGCAGCGTTTTCAGAAACACTGAAGCTTTCTTT
TRBV7-2	-	TRBJ1-1	-	CASSLARKGNTEAFF	TGTGCCAGCAGCTTAGCTCGGAAGGGAAACACTGAAGCTTTCTTT
TRBV28	-	TRBJ1-1	-	CASREQGTNEAFF	TGTGCCAGCAGAGAGCAGGGAACCAATGAAGCTTTCTTT
TRBV19	TRBD1	TRBJ2-3	-	CASSIRQGTDTQYF	TGTGCCAGTAGTATTAGACAGGGTACAGATACGCAGTATTTT
TRBV28	-	TRBJ1-1	-	CASSFGRPPNTEAFF	TGTGCCAGCAGTTTTGGAAGACCCCCGAACACTGAAGCTTTCTTT
TRBV6-1	-	TRBJ2-7	-	CASSGPGEQYF	TGTGCCAGCAGTGGACCAGGCGAGCAGTACTTC
TRBV15	-	TRBJ2-7	-	CATSLRGQAEQYF	TGTGCCACCAGCTTAAGGGGTCAGGCCGAGCAGTACTTC
TRBV5-1	-	TRBJ2-7	-	CASSLGQSYEQYF	TGCGCCAGCAGCCTAGGACAGTCCTACGAGCAGTACTTC
TRBV2	-	TRBJ2-5	-	CASKGYQETQYF	TGTGCCAGCAAGGGGTACCAAGAGACCCAGTACTTC